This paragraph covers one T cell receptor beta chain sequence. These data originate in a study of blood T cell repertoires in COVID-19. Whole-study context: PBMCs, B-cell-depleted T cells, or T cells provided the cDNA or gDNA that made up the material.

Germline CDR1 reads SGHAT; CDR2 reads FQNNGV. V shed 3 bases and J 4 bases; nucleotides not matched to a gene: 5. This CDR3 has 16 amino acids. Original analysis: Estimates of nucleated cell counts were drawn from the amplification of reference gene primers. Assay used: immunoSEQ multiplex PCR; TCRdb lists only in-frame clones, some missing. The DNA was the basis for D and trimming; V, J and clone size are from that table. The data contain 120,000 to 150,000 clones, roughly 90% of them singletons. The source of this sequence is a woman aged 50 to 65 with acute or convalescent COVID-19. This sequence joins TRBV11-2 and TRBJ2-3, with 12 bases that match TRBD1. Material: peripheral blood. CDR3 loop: CASSFDGTGGPDTQYF. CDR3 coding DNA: TGTGCCAGCAGCTTTGATGGGACAGGGGGCCCAGATACGCAGTATTTT. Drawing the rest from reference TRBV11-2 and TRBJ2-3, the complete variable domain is EAGVAQSPRYKIIEKRQSVAFWCNPISGHATLYWYQQILGQGPKLLIQFQNNGVVDDSQLPKDRFSAERLKGVDSTLKIQPAKLEDSAVYLCASSFDGTGGPDTQYFGPGTRLTVL.